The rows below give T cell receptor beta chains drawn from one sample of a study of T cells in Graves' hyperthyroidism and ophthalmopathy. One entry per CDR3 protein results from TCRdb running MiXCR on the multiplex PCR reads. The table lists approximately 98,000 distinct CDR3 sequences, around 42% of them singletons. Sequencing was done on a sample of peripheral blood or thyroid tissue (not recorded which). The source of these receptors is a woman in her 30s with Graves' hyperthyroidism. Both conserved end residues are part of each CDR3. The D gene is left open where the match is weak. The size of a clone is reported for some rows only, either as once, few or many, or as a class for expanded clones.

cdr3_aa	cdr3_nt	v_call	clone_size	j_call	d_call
CSARIIPTGTSGRKDYEQYF	TGCAGTGCTAGGATAATCCCCACCGGGACTAGCGGGAGAAAGGACTACGAGCAGTACTTC	TRBV20-1	many	TRBJ2-7	TRBD2
CASSPISRGPETQYF	TGTGCCAGCTCACCAATATCCAGGGGCCCAGAGACCCAGTACTTC	TRBV18	many	TRBJ2-5	-
CASSYSKESSPYEQYF	TGTGCCAGCAGTTACTCGAAAGAGAGCTCCCCCTACGAGCAGTACTTC	TRBV6-5	many	TRBJ2-7	-
CAGSSYEQYF	TGTGCCGGCAGCTCCTACGAGCAGTACTTC	TRBV7-9	-	TRBJ2-7	-
CASSYFGGSGNTIYF	TGTGCCAGCAGTTACTTCGGGGGCTCTGGAAACACCATATATTTT	TRBV2	many	TRBJ1-3	-
CASCRGGLDEQYF	TGCGCCAGCTGCCGGGGAGGCTTGGACGAGCAGTACTTC	TRBV5-1	once	TRBJ2-7	-
CASKLADTGELFF	TGTGCCAGCAAGTTAGCGGACACCGGGGAGCTGTTTTTT	TRBV2	many	TRBJ2-2	-
CASSAYGDRDDRPQHF	TGTGCCAGCAGTGCGTACGGCGACAGGGATGATCGGCCCCAGCATTTT	TRBV6-5	many	TRBJ1-5	TRBD1
CASSPGLEAGELFF	TGTGCCAGCAGCCCGGGACTAGAGGCCGGGGAGCTGTTTTTT	TRBV3-1	many	TRBJ2-2	TRBD2
CASSLSGQPVSNYGYTF	TGTGCCAGCAGTTTATCGGGACAGCCTGTATCTAACTATGGCTACACCTTC	TRBV7-8	few	TRBJ1-2	TRBD1
CASSSLDSAGELFF	TGCGCCAGCAGCTCACTTGACTCCGCCGGGGAGCTGTTTTTT	TRBV5-1	many	TRBJ2-2	-
CASMVGTVYGYTF	TGTGCCAGCATGGTCGGGACAGTCTATGGCTACACCTTC	TRBV6-5	many	TRBJ1-2	TRBD1
CASSLMRQGAGYGYTF	TGCGCCAGCAGCTTGATGAGGCAGGGGGCCGGGTATGGCTACACCTTC	TRBV5-1	many	TRBJ1-2	TRBD1
CASSFKQGGDNTEAFF	TGTGCCAGCAGTTTCAAACAGGGGGGGGACAACACTGAAGCTTTCTTT	TRBV6-6	many	TRBJ1-1	TRBD1
CASSLETGGVSPLHF	TGCGCCAGCAGCCTAGAGACAGGGGGTGTCTCACCCCTCCACTTT	TRBV5-1	many	TRBJ1-6	TRBD1
CASSFMDRGYEQYF	TGTGCCAGCAGTTTTATGGACAGGGGCTACGAGCAGTACTTC	TRBV28	-	TRBJ2-7	TRBD1
CASSFLQGYEQYF	TGTGCCAGCAGTTTCTTACAGGGGTACGAGCAGTACTTC	TRBV28	many	TRBJ2-7	TRBD1
CASSPPSPSGQRETQYF	TGCGCCAGCAGCCCCCCCAGTCCTAGCGGACAAAGGGAGACCCAGTACTTC	TRBV4-1	many	TRBJ2-5	TRBD2
CASSSPGWGQPQHF	TGTGCCAGCAGTTCCCCAGGGTGGGGTCAGCCCCAGCATTTT	TRBV28	few	TRBJ1-5	-
CASSPGLTYNSPLHF	TGTGCCAGCAGCCCGGGACTTACCTATAATTCACCCCTCCACTTT	TRBV7-2	-	TRBJ1-6	-
CASIAETGWSEKLFF	TGTGCCAGCATCGCCGAGACAGGGTGGAGTGAAAAACTGTTTTTT	TRBV2	-	TRBJ1-4	TRBD1
CSARGGVGQPQHF	TGCAGTGCTAGGGGGGGGGTCGGGCAGCCCCAGCATTTT	TRBV20-1	many	TRBJ1-5	-
CASSLLRDRVNEQYF	TGTGCCAGCAGTCTCCTTCGGGACAGGGTCAACGAGCAGTACTTC	TRBV7-9	-	TRBJ2-7	TRBD1
CSARQGSGYTF	TGCAGTGCTAGACAGGGCTCTGGCTACACCTTC	TRBV20-1	-	TRBJ1-2	-
CSVQSTGSFEAFF	TGCAGCGTTCAGTCGACAGGGAGCTTTGAAGCTTTCTTT	TRBV29-1	-	TRBJ1-1	TRBD1
CSTATGSGSQETQYF	TGCAGTACCGCCACTGGTAGCGGGTCTCAAGAGACCCAGTACTTC	TRBV20-1	many	TRBJ2-5	TRBD2
CASSSLPPLGRMNTGELFF	TGTGCCAGCAGTTCCCTCCCCCCGCTAGGCCGAATGAACACCGGGGAGCTGTTTTTT	TRBV12-3/TRBV12-4	many	TRBJ2-2	-
CASSFSQGAGGYTF	TGTGCCAGCAGTTTTTCCCAGGGGGCCGGGGGCTACACCTTC	TRBV28	-	TRBJ1-2	TRBD1
CASSLMPSGRAYEQYF	TGTGCCAGCAGCTTAATGCCCAGCGGGAGGGCCTACGAGCAGTACTTC	TRBV9	-	TRBJ2-7	TRBD2
CAWRNRGRNTIYF	TGTGCCTGGAGGAACAGGGGAAGAAACACCATATATTTT	TRBV30	few	TRBJ1-3	TRBD1
CASAASLMNTEAFF	TGTGCCAGCGCGGCCAGCCTGATGAACACTGAAGCTTTCTTT	TRBV28	many	TRBJ1-1	-
CASSQKQGRLYGHTF	TGCGCCAGCAGCCAGAAACAGGGCCGGCTCTATGGCCACACCTTC	TRBV5-1	-	TRBJ1-2	-
CATSRSFGADTQYF	TGTGCCACCAGCAGATCCTTTGGGGCAGATACGCAGTATTTT	TRBV15	few	TRBJ2-3	-
CSARDATEAFF	TGCAGTGCCAGGGACGCCACTGAAGCTTTCTTT	TRBV20-1	many	TRBJ1-1	-
CASRPIKDDDEKLFF	TGTGCCAGCAGGCCCATTAAGGACGATGATGAAAAGCTGTTTTTT	TRBV6-6	-	TRBJ1-4	-
CASSLRQGGWTEAFF	TGTGCCAGCAGCTTAAGACAGGGGGGATGGACTGAAGCTTTCTTT	TRBV7-3	-	TRBJ1-1	TRBD1
CASSRWAGETQYF	TGTGCCAGCAGCCGATGGGCGGGAGAGACCCAGTACTTC	TRBV7-2	-	TRBJ2-5	-
CASSTNRAKAFF	TGTGCCAGCAGCACCAACAGGGCGAAAGCCTTCTTT	TRBV7-8	-	TRBJ1-1	-
CASSHTSGRTYEQYF	TGTGCCAGCAGCCACACTAGCGGGAGAACCTACGAGCAGTACTTC	TRBV5-6	-	TRBJ2-7	TRBD2
CSARGRGLAGSTICF	TGCAGTGCCAGAGGGAGGGGTCTAGCTGGAAGCACCATATGTTTT	TRBV20-1	-	TRBJ1-3	-
CASSYASGDTGELFF	TGTGCCAGCAGTTATGCTAGCGGAGACACCGGGGAGCTGTTTTTT	TRBV7-3	-	TRBJ2-2	TRBD2